These 10 T cell receptor beta chains originate from one sample sequenced in a study of T cell repertoires in cytomegalovirus infection (dated by TCRdb to the late 2010s). Sequenced on an Illumina HiSeq 1500. The raw public data were reprocessed by TCRdb itself: fastp quality trimming at Q25, MiXCR clonotype calling, in-frame beta chains only. Identical CDR3 protein sequences are pooled into one entry, listed with their most common genes and DNA. The sample records about a million distinct CDR3 sequences, approximately 31% of which are singletons. Of the sample, around 15% falls within the top ten clones. The antigens of these receptors remain unknown. This specimen's treatment or condition label, per the study, means: in vitro stimulation with specific CMV peptide epitopes to enrich CMV-specific T cells. The sample was cultured CD8+ T cells from PBMCs, taken from culture after CMV antigen stimulation. These receptors were collected from a human donor in good health (CMV status not recorded). Some clones in this sample may be carry-over from other donors' samples.

The chain is built from TRBV6-1 and TRBJ2-7, with 7 positions matching TRBD2. The CDR3 has 13 residues. V lost 3 bases, J lost 2 bases, and 1 base stayed unmatched. The germline CDR1 and CDR2 sequences are MNHNS and SASEGT. CDR3 amino acids: CASSEGLPYEQYF. The CDR3 DNA is TGTGCCAGCAGTGAGGGACTACCCTACGAGCAGTACTTC.

This clonotype was seen a few times. The chain couples TRBV19 to TRBJ2-7; 13 positions agree with TRBD2. CDR3 size: 17 residues. Looked up from germline, CDR1 is LNHDA and CDR2 is SQIVND (reference sequence). The junction had 8 bases not matched to a gene; V was cut back by 4 bases and J by 2 bases. This CDR3 is CASSTPWTSGGPYEQYV. The CDR3 DNA is TGTGCCAGTAGTACCCCCTGGACTAGCGGGGGCCCCTACGAGCAGTACGTC.

The sample holds one count of this clonotype. The V call is TRBV27, the J call TRBJ1-2, with D perhaps matching TRBD1 (5 bases). With 6 bases removed from V and 11 bases from J, the gap between germline ends came to 13 bases. The CDR3 runs 11 residues. The germline V gene has CDR1 MNHEY and CDR2 SMNVEV (reference sequence). This chain's CDR3 is CASSGGGQYTF. DNA of the CDR3: TGTGCCAGCAGCGGGGGGGGTCAGTACACCTTC.

The rearrangement joins TRBV7-9 to TRBJ1-5, with 7 bases lining up with TRBD1. The CDR3 extends over 14 amino acids. Germline lookup yields CDR1 SEHNR and CDR2 FQNEAQ (reference sequence). V gave up 4 bases and J gave up 5 bases; unmatched junction bases: 5. CDR3 protein: CASSSDRDYQPQHF. For the CDR3, the DNA is TGTGCCAGCAGCTCCGACAGGGATTATCAGCCCCAGCATTTT.

This clonotype showed up many times. The J gene is TRBJ2-1, the V gene TRBV7-8; the D gene is possibly TRBD2 (6 bases). CDR3 length equals 11 residues. CDR1 is SGHVS and CDR2 is FQNEAQ in the germline V gene. V was shortened by 11 bases and J by 7 bases, with 12 bases between the two germline ends. This CDR3 reads CASSGGNEQFF. The CDR3 nucleotides are TGTGCCTCCTCCGGAGGGAATGAGCAGTTCTTC.

This clonotype occurred many times. The chain employs TRBV12-3 or TRBV12-4 and TRBJ2-5; 10 bases agree with TRBD2. Losses at the gene ends were 7 bases for V and 2 bases for J; bases not matched to a gene: 10. The CDR3 extends over 16 amino acids. CDR3 sequence reads: CASKPRGLAYQETQYF. As DNA, the CDR3 is TGTGCCAGCAAACCCCGGGGACTAGCGTATCAAGAGACCCAGTACTTC.

This rearrangement joins TRBV6-1 to TRBJ1-1; D unresolved. Trimming pared 2 bases from V and 1 base from J, leaving 11 bases between. Per germline, CDR1 MNHNS and CDR2 SASEGT. There are 15 residues in the CDR3. CDR3 nucleotide sequence: TGTGCCAGCAGTGAAAAGGTCATGCCGAACACTGAAGCTTTCTTT. Translated: CASSEKVMPNTEAFF.

Concerning this clonotype: With a much larger clone just one base away, this may be a read error. The chain couples TRBV7-4 to TRBJ1-1; TRBD1 might be the D (6 bases). CDR1 and CDR2 (germline): SGHVT, SQSDAQ. The CDR3 is 14 residues long. CDR3 in DNA: TGTGTCAGCAGCTTAGTGCAGGGGCGCACTGAAGCTTTCTTT. The encoded protein is CVSSLVQGRTEAFF.

The gene calls are TRBV4-2 and TRBJ1-5, with 7 bases lining up with TRBD1. The CDR3 sequence is 19 residues long. The germline V gene has CDR1 LGHNA and CDR2 YNFKEQ. V was pared by 2 bases and J by 8 bases, with 21 bases of the junction left unmatched. The CDR3 DNA reads TGTGCCAGCAGCCAATTGCTCTGGCAGGGGGAAAAGTCAATCAAGCCCCAGCATTTT. Amino acid sequence: CASSQLLWQGEKSIKPQHF.

The rearrangement uses TRBV19 and TRBJ1-5; no reliable D call. The CDR3 contains 13 residues. The germline V gene encodes CDR1 LNHDA and CDR2 SQIVND (reference sequence). V was trimmed by 2 bases and J by 6 bases, leaving 8 bases between them. CDR3 protein: CASSINLVQPQHF. CDR3 DNA sequence: TGTGCCAGTAGTATAAATCTAGTTCAGCCCCAGCATTTT. The full variable domain, rest sourced from reference TRBV19 and TRBJ1-5, is DGGITQSPKYLFRKEGQNVTLSCEQNLNHDAMYWYRQDPGQGLRLIYYSQIVNDFQKGDIAEGYSVSREKKESFPLTVTSAQKNPTAFYLCASSINLVQPQHFGDGTRLSIL.